This T cell receptor (beta chain) was identified during a study of cytomegalovirus exposure and HLA in healthy donors. Deletions cut 0 bases from V and 2 bases from J, with 8 bases between. Germline V CDR1 and CDR2: SGHTS, YDEGEE. This CDR3 comprises 14 residues. The PCR contained 60 Vbeta and 13 Jbeta primers. This table comes from immunoSEQ multiplex PCR, and its TCRdb copy is limited to in-frame clones, with some not included. The sample shows 150,000 to 200,000 clones, 81% of them seen only once. This clonotype was sampled from a man aged 18 to 35 in good health and CMV-seronegative. The rearrangement joins TRBV5-8 to TRBJ1-2; D is unclear. Sequences were obtained from PBMCs. For the CDR3, the DNA is TGTGCCAGCAGCTTGGCACCGGGAAACTATGGCTACACCTTC. Protein product: CASSLAPGNYGYTF.